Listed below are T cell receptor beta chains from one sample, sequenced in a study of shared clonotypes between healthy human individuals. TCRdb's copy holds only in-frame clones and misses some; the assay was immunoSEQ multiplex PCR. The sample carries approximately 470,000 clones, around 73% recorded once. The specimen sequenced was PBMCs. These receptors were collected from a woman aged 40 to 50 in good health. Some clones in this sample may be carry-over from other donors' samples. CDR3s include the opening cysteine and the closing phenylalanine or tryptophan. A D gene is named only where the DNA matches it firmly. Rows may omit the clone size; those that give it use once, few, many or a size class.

CSVESRGTGGGTQYF,TGCAGCGTTGAAAGCCGGGGGACAGGTGGGGGGACCCAGTACTTC,NA,TRBJ2-5,TRBD1,TRBV29-1
CASSKGEGTSSGEQYF,TGTGCCAGCAGTAAAGGGGAGGGCACGTCCTCCGGGGAGCAGTACTTC,NA,TRBJ2-7,TRBD2,TRBV27
CASSRVGTGELFF,TGTGCCAGCAGCAGGGTGGGCACCGGGGAGCTGTTTTTT,NA,TRBJ2-2,NA,TRBV2
CASSTRLAGWGEQFF,TGTGCCAGCAGTACGAGACTAGCGGGATGGGGTGAGCAGTTCTTC,NA,TRBJ2-1,TRBD2,TRBV5-6
CASSLGSGETQYF,TGCGCCAGCAGCTTGGGAAGTGGGGAGACCCAGTACTTC,NA,TRBJ2-5,NA,TRBV5-1
CASSLMGRSGANVLTF,TGTGCCAGCAGCCTAATGGGCAGATCTGGGGCCAACGTCCTGACTTTC,NA,TRBJ2-6,NA,TRBV7-3
CAWSDRDGKLFF,TGTGCCTGGAGTGACAGGGATGGAAAACTGTTTTTT,NA,TRBJ1-4,NA,TRBV30
CASSVLPRTSGSGNEQYF,TGTGCCAGCAGCGTCTTACCGAGGACTAGCGGGAGTGGCAACGAGCAGTACTTC,NA,TRBJ2-7,TRBD2,TRBV7-9
CASSYDRGNGYTF,TGTGCCAGCAGCTATGACAGGGGGAATGGCTACACCTTC,NA,TRBJ1-2,TRBD1,TRBV11-1
CASSLPGIPYEQYF,TGTGCCAGCAGCTTACCGGGAATTCCCTACGAGCAGTACTTC,NA,TRBJ2-7,NA,TRBV7-2
CASSLDRGLTEAFF,TGTGCCAGCAGCCTCGACAGGGGGCTCACTGAAGCTTTCTTT,NA,TRBJ1-1,TRBD1,TRBV7-2
CASSIGGAPMNTEAFF,TGTGCCAGTAGTATCGGCGGCGCGCCGATGAACACTGAAGCTTTCTTT,NA,TRBJ1-1,NA,TRBV19
CSVDASGSGDTQYF,TGCAGCGTTGACGCTAGCGGGAGCGGAGATACGCAGTATTTT,NA,TRBJ2-3,TRBD2,TRBV29-1
CASSQDPTGGFQPQHF,TGCGCCAGCAGCCAAGATCCTACAGGGGGCTTTCAGCCCCAGCATTTT,NA,TRBJ1-5,TRBD1,TRBV4-1
CASSLKITGELFF,TGTGCCAGCAGCTTAAAGATAACCGGGGAGCTGTTTTTT,NA,TRBJ2-2,NA,TRBV11-3
CASRIAGVAYEQYF,TGTGCCAGCAGGATAGCGGGAGTGGCCTACGAGCAGTACTTC,NA,TRBJ2-7,TRBD2,TRBV2
CASSLAGGETQYF,TGTGCCAGCAGCTTGGCGGGAGGAGAGACCCAGTACTTC,few,TRBJ2-5,TRBD2,TRBV5-4
CASSSGQKQFF,TGTGCCAGCAGTTCTGGGCAGAAGCAGTTCTTC,NA,TRBJ2-1,NA,TRBV28
CASSDSQGEWQPQHF,TGTGCCAGCAGTGACTCCCAGGGGGAATGGCAGCCCCAGCATTTT,once,TRBJ1-5,TRBD1,TRBV6-1